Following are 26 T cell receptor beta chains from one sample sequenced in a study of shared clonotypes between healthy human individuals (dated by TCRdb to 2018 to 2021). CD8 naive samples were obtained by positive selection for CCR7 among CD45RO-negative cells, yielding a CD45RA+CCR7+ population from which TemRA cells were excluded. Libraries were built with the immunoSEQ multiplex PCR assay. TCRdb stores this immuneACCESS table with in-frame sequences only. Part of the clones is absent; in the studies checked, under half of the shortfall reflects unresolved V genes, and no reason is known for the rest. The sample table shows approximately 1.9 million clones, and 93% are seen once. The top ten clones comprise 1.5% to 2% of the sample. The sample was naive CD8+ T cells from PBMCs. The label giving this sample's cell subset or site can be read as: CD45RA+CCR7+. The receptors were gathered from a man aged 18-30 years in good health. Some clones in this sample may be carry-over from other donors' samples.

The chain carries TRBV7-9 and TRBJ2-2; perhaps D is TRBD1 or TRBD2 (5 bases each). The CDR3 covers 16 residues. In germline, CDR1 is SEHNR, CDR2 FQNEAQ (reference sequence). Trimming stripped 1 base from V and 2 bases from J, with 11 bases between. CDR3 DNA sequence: TGTGCCAGCAGCTTAGGATGGGGGAGCAACACCGGGGAGCTGTTTTTT. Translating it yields CASSLGWGSNTGELFF.

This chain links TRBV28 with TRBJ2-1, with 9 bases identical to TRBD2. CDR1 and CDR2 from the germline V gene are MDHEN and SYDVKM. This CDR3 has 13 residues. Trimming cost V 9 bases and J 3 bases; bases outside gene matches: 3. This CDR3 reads CASSGSVYNEQFF. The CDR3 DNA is TGTGCCAGTAGCGGGAGCGTCTACAATGAGCAGTTCTTC.

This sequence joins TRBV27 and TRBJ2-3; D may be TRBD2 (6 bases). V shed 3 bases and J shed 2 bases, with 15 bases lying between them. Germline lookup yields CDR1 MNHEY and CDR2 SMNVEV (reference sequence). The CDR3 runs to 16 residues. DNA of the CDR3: TGTGCCAGCAGTTTCGGACTATATCCCCCCACAGATACGCAGTATTTT. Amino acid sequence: CASSFGLYPPTDTQYF.

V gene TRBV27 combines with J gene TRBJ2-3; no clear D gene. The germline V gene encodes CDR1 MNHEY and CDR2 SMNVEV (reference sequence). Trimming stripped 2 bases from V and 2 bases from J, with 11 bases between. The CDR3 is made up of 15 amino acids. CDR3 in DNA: TGTGCCAGCAGTTTAATTCTGGGCCCCACAGATACGCAGTATTTT. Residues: CASSLILGPTDTQYF.

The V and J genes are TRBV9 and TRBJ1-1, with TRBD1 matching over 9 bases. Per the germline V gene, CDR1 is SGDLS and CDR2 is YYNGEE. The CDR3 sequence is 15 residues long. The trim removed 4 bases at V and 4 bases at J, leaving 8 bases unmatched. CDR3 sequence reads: CASSLTGTGTTEAFF. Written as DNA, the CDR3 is TGTGCCAGCAGCTTAACCGGGACAGGGACCACTGAAGCTTTCTTT.

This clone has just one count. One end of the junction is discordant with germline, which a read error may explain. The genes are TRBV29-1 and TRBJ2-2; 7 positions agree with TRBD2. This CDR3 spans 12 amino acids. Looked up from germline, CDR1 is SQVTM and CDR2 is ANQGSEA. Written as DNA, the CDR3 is TGTGGGGGGGTGCCGAACACCGGGGAGCTGTTTTTT. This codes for CGGVPNTGELFF.

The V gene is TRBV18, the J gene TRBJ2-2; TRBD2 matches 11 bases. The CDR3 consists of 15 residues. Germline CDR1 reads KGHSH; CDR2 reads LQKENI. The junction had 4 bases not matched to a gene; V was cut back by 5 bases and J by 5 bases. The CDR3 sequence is CASSATSGRTGELFF. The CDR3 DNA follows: TGTGCCAGCTCAGCCACTAGCGGGAGAACCGGGGAGCTGTTTTTT.

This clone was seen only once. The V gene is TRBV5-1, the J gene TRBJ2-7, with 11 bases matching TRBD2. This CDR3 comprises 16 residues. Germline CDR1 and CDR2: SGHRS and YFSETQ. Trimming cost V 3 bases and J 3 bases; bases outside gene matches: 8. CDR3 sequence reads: CASSWDTSGSIYEQYF. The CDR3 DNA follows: TGCGCCAGCAGCTGGGACACTAGCGGGAGTATCTACGAGCAGTACTTC.

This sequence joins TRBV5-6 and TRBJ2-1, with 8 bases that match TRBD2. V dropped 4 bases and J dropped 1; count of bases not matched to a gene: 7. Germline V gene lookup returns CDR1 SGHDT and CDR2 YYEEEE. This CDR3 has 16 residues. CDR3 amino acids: CASSLIAGKSYNEQFF. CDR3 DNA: TGTGCCAGCAGCCTCATAGCGGGAAAGTCCTACAATGAGCAGTTCTTC.

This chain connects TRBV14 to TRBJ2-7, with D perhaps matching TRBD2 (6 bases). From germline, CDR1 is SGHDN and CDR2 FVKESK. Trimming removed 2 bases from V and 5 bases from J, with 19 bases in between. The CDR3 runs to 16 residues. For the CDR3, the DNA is TGTGCCAGCAGCCAACTTTCGGGACTCCCTGGCCACGAGCAGTACTTC. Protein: CASSQLSGLPGHEQYF.

The CDR3, as DNA: TGTGCCAGCAGCAAACATCCTCACAGCTCTGGGGCCAACGTCCTGACTTTC. This translates into CASSKHPHSSGANVLTF. This chain uses TRBV21-1 with TRBJ2-6; the table's D call of TRBD1 was not tested on the DNA. TRBV21-1 is given as a pseudogene. The CDR3 has 17 amino acids.

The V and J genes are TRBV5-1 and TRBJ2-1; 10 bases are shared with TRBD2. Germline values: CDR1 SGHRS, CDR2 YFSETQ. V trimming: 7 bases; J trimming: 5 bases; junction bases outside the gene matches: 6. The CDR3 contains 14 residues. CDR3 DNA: TGCGCCAGCGGGCTAGCGGGAGTCGACAATGAGCAGTTCTTC. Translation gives CASGLAGVDNEQFF.

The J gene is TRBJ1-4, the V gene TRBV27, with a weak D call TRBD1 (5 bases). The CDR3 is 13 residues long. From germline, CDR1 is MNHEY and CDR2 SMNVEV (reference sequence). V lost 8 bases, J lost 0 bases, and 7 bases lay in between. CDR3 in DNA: TGTGCCAGCGGGGCAGCAACTAATGAAAAACTGTTTTTT. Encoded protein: CASGAATNEKLFF.

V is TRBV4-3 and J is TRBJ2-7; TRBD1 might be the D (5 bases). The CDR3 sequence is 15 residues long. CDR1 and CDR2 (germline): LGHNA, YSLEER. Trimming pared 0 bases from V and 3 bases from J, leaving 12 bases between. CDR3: CASSQDWGSFYEQYF. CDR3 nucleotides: TGCGCCAGCAGCCAAGATTGGGGCAGCTTCTACGAGCAGTACTTC.

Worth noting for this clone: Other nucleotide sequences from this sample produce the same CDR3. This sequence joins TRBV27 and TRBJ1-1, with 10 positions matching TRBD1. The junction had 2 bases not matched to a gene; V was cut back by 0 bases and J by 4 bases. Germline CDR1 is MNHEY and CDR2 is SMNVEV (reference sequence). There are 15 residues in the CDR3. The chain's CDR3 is CASSLSRTGGTEAFF. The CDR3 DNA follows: TGTGCCAGCAGTTTATCTCGGACAGGGGGCACTGAAGCTTTCTTT.

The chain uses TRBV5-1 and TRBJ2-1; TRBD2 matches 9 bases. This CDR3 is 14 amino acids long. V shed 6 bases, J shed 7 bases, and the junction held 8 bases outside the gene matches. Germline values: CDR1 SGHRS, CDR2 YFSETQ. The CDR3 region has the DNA TGCGCCAGCACCAGCGGGAGGCGAGATAATGAGCAGTTCTTC. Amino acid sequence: CASTSGRRDNEQFF.

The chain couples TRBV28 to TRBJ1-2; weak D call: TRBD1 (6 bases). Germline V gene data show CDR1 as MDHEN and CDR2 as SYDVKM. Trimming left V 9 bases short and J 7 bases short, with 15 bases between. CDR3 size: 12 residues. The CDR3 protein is CASRSRGLGYTF. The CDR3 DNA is TGTGCCAGTAGAAGTCGGGGGCTTGGCTACACCTTC.

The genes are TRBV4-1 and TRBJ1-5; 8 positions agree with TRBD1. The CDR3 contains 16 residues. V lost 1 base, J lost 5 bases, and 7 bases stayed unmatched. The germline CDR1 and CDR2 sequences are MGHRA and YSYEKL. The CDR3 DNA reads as TGCGCCAGCAGCCAAGTGGGGGGGACAGGATATCAGCCCCAGCATTTT. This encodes CASSQVGGTGYQPQHF.

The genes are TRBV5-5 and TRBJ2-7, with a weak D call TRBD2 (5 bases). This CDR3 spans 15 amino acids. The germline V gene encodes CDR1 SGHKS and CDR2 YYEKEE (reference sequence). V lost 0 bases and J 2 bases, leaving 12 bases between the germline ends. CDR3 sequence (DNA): TGTGCCAGCAGCTTGGAGGTAGCGCTAGCCTACGAGCAGTACTTC. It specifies CASSLEVALAYEQYF.

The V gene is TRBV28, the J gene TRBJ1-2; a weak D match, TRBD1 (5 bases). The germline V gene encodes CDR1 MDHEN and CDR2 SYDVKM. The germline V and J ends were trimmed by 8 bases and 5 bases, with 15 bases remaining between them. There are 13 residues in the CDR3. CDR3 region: CASRGTLDYGYTF. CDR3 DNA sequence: TGTGCCAGCCGTGGGACCTTGGATTATGGCTACACCTTC.

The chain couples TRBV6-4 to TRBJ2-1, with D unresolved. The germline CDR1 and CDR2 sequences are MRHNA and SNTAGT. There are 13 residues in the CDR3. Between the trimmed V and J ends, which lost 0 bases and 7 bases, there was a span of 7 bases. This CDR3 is CASSDSMGNEQFF. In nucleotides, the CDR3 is TGTGCCAGCAGTGACTCGATGGGTAATGAGCAGTTCTTC.

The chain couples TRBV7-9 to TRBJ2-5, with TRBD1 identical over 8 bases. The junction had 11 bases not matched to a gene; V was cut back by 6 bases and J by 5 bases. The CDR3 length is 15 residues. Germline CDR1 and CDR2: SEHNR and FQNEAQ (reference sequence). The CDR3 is CASRGRDRIRETQYF. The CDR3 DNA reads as TGTGCCAGCAGGGGCAGGGACAGGATAAGGGAGACCCAGTACTTC.

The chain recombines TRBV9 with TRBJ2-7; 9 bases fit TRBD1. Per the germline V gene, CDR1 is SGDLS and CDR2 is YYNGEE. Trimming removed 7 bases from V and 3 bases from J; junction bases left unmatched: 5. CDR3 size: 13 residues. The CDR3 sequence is CASGTGRNYEQYF. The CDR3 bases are TGTGCCAGCGGGACAGGGAGGAACTACGAGCAGTACTTC.

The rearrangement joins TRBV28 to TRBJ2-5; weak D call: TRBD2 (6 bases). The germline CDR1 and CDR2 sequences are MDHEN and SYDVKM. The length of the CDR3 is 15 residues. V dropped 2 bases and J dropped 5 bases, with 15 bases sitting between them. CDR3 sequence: CASSLGRIRGETQYF. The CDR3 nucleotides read TGTGCCAGCAGTTTAGGGAGGATCAGAGGGGAGACCCAGTACTTC.

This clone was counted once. The CDR3 here is CASSLGTGYSGANVLTF. Here the CDR3 DNA reads TGTGCCAGCAGCCTCGGGACAGGATACTCTGGGGCCAACGTCCTGACTTTC. V and J are TRBV9 and TRBJ2-6, with 8 bases lining up with TRBD1. Germline V gene lookup returns CDR1 SGDLS and CDR2 YYNGEE. After removal of 4 bases from V and 0 bases from J, the junction contained 6 bases not matched to a gene. CDR3 size: 17 residues.

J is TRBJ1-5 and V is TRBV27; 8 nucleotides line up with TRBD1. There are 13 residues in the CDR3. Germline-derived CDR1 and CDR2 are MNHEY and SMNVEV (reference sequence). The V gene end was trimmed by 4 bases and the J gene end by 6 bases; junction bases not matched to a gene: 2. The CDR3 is CASSYRGSQPQHF. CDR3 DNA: TGTGCCAGCAGTTACAGGGGGAGTCAGCCCCAGCATTTT.